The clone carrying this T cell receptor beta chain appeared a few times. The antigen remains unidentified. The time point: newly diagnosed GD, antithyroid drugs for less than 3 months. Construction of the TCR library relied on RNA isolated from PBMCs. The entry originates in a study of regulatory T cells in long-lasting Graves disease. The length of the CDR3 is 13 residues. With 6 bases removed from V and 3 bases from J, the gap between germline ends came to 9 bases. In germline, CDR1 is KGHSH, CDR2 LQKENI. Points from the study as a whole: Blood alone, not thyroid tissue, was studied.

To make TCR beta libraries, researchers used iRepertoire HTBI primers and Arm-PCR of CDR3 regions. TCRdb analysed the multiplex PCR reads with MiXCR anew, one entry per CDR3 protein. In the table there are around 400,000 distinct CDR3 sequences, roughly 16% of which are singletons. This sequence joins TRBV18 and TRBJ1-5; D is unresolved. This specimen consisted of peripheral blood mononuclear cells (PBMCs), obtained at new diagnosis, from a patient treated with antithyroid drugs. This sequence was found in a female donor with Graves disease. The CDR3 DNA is TGTGCCAGCTCGCCTCAGACCAATCAGCCCCAGCATTTT. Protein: CASSPQTNQPQHF.